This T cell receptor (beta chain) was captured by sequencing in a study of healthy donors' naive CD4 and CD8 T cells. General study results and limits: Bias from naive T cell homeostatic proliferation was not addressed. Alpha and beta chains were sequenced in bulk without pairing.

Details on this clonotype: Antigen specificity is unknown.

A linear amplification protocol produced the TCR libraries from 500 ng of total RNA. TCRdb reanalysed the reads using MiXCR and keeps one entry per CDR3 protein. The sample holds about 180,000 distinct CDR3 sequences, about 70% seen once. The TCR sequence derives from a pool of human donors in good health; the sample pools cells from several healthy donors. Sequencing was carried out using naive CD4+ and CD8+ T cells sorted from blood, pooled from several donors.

CDR3 coding DNA: TGTGCCAGCAGATGGGGGACAGGGAACCCACAAAAACTGTTTTTT. It codes for CASRWGTGNPQKLFF. The V gene is TRBV27, the J gene TRBJ1-4; 9 bases align to TRBD1. The CDR3 covers 15 residues. After removal of 6 bases from V and 9 bases from J, the junction contained 11 bases not matched to a gene. Germline loops: CDR1 MNHEY, CDR2 SMNVEV (reference sequence). Looking up the rest from reference TRBV27 and TRBJ1-4 gives the full variable domain: EAQVTQNPRYLITVTGKKLTVTCSQNMNHEYMSWYRQDPGLGLRQIYYSMNVEVTDKGDVPEGYKVSRKEKRNFPLILESPSPNQTSLYFCASRWGTGNPQKLFFGSGTQLSVL.